The rows below give T cell receptor beta chains drawn from one sample of a study of blood T cell repertoires in COVID-19. Repertoires were generated with immunoSEQ multiplex PCR, while TCRdb's copy carries only in-frame clones and drops some. The table lists around 200,000 clones, 85% to 90% of them singletons. Sequenced material: peripheral blood. These receptors were taken from a man aged 18 to 30 with active or convalescent COVID-19. Each CDR3 is given with its conserved first and last residue. A D gene is named only where the DNA matches it firmly. A row's size may be missing; if present it is once, few, many or a size class.

NA | TRBJ2-3 | TRBV7-2 | NA | TGTGCCAGCAGTCGGGACTCGCGCACAGATACGCAGTATTTT | CASSRDSRTDTQYF
NA | TRBJ1-5 | TRBV19 | NA | TGTGCCAGTAGTATACCCCCCGCGGGGCAGCCCCAGCATTTT | CASSIPPAGQPQHF
NA | TRBJ2-3 | TRBV21-1 | few | TGTGCCAGCAGCAAAGCCATTAGCGGGGGGGCGGATACGCAGTATTTT | CASSKAISGGADTQYF
NA | TRBJ1-1 | TRBV3-1/TRBV3-2 | NA | TGTGCCAGCAGCCAAGCCAGGGAAGCTTTCTTT | CASSQAREAFF
NA | TRBJ1-6 | TRBV6-5 | many | TGTGCCAGTACATCCCTCGCCAGCTATAATTCACCCCTCCACTTT | CASTSLASYNSPLHF
NA | TRBJ1-5 | TRBV2 | NA | TGTGCCAGCAGTGACCGGCGGCTAGATAGCAATCAGCCCCAGCATTTT | CASSDRRLDSNQPQHF
NA | TRBJ1-5 | TRBV30 | NA | TGTGCCTGGAGTCAGGGGAACAATCAGCCCCAGCATTTT | CAWSQGNNQPQHF
NA | TRBJ2-7 | TRBV12-3/TRBV12-4 | few | TGTGCCAGCAGTTTTGGACTAACCTACGAGCAGTACTTC | CASSFGLTYEQYF
NA | TRBJ2-3 | TRBV6-2/TRBV6-3 | NA | TGTGCCAGCAGCCAACCCTTAGCAGATACGCAGTATTTT | CASSQPLADTQYF
NA | TRBJ1-2 | TRBV2 | NA | TGTGCCAGTCAAACAGGAACTGGCTACACCTTC | CASQTGTGYTF
NA | TRBJ2-3 | TRBV18 | NA | TGTGCCAGCTCACCTGTGACTAGCACAGATACGCAGTATTTT | CASSPVTSTDTQYF
TRBD2 | TRBJ2-5 | TRBV5-8 | NA | TGTGCCAGCAGCCCGGGACTAGCGGTCCAAGAGACCCAGTACTTC | CASSPGLAVQETQYF
TRBD1 | TRBJ1-1 | TRBV9 | NA | TGTGCCAGCAGCTACGACCTGGACAGGAGTAGTGAAGCTTTCTTT | CASSYDLDRSSEAFF
TRBD2 | TRBJ2-3 | TRBV3-1/TRBV3-2 | NA | TGTGCCAGCCGCTGGGGGGGGAGGCCCTGCACAGATACGCAGTATTTT | CASRWGGRPCTDTQYF
NA | TRBJ1-1 | TRBV4-3 | NA | TGCGCCAGCAGCCAAGCGGACAGTATGAACACTGAAGCTTTCTTT | CASSQADSMNTEAFF
TRBD1 | TRBJ1-2 | TRBV24-1 | NA | TGTGCCACCAGTGATGGACAGGGGAACTATGGCTACACCTTC | CATSDGQGNYGYTF
TRBD2 | TRBJ2-3 | TRBV25-1 | NA | TGTGCCAGCAGTGAATACGGGGGGGGATGGACAGATACGCAGTATTTT | CASSEYGGGWTDTQYF
TRBD2 | TRBJ2-3 | TRBV28 | NA | TGTGCCAGCAGTTCGGCGGGAGTTAAGACAGATACGCAGTATTTT | CASSSAGVKTDTQYF
NA | TRBJ1-4 | TRBV20-1 | few | TGCAGTGCTCCAATGAATGAAAAACTGTTTTTT | CSAPMNEKLFF
NA | TRBJ2-7 | TRBV30 | NA | TGTGCCTGGAAGGAGGGGGCATTTTACGAGCAGTACTTC | CAWKEGAFYEQYF
TRBD2 | TRBJ2-3 | TRBV3-1/TRBV3-2 | NA | TGTGCCAGCAGCCCGACGGGACTAGCGGGGGGGCAAGATACGCAGTATTTT | CASSPTGLAGGQDTQYF
NA | TRBJ2-5 | TRBV5-1 | NA | TGCGCCAGCAGCTTTCCGGGTACAGAGACCCAGTACTTC | CASSFPGTETQYF
NA | TRBJ2-5 | TRBV20-1 | NA | TGCAGTGCTAGACCTCAAGAGACCCAGTACTTC | CSARPQETQYF
TRBD2 | TRBJ2-2 | TRBV4-1 | NA | TGCGCCAGCAGCCGAACACTAGCGGGAGAGTTGAGTGGGAACACCGGGGAGCTGTTTTTT | CASSRTLAGELSGNTGELFF
TRBD1 | TRBJ2-3 | TRBV5-1 | NA | TGCGCCAGCAGCTTAGGACAGGCCACAGATACGCAGTATTTT | CASSLGQATDTQYF
TRBD1 | TRBJ1-1 | TRBV12-5 | once | TGTGCTAGTGTTCGCGGGACAGGGAACACTGAAGCTTTCTTT | CASVRGTGNTEAFF